The present TCR beta chain was sequenced within a study of identical twins. General study points: Models, which agreed with sharing between unrelated individuals, nonetheless underestimated the out-of-frame TCR alpha sharing seen in monozygotic twins.

Healthy Caucasians, and only they, were the donors. Unique molecular identifiers were present on the cDNA, which also gained a universal primer site by template switching. From the 5' RACE reads, TCRdb called clonotypes with MiXCR, one entry per CDR3 protein. Of roughly 570,000 distinct CDR3 sequences listed, nearly 10% were seen once; the top ten hold under 3.5%. On this clonotype itself: Its antigen remains unidentified.

This CDR3 contains 19 residues. V was pared by 6 bases and J by 2 bases, with 19 bases of the junction left unmatched. The germline gives CDR1 SGHRS, CDR2 YFSETQ. These data were likewise used in another study, on yellow fever vaccine responses in identical twins. That investigation notes: Twins' vaccine T cell response reportedly gave the appearance of partial convergence and partial personalization.

The sequenced sample consisted of PBMCs. The chain recombines TRBV5-1 with TRBJ2-3; the match to TRBD1 covers 9 bases. This clonotype originated in a young woman in good health. In DNA form, the CDR3 reads TGCGCCAGCAATACCGGGACAGGGTTTCCCGGAACGATCACAGATACGCAGTATTTT. The encoded protein is CASNTGTGFPGTITDTQYF.